This T cell receptor beta chain was sequenced in a study of CD8+ T cells in alopecia areata. Background on the study: It was oral tofacitinib, at 5 to 10 mg twice daily, that treated patients received. Severity was scored as percentage of affected scalp area in treated patients.

V was cut by 2 bases and J by 10 bases, with 11 bases left in between. The CDR3 length is 12 residues. Germline assignment: CDR1 MNHEY and CDR2 SMNVEV (reference sequence). Treatment: oral pan-JAK inhibitor, 5-10 mg twice daily. Obtained from alopecia areata patients were lesional scalp punch biopsies along with peripheral blood. The researchers isolated CD4+ and CD8+ T cells from PBMCs by sorting. Extraction of RNA preceded its reverse transcription into cDNA, which served as the sequencing template. Assay used: immunoSEQ multiplex PCR; TCRdb lists only in-frame clones, some missing. The table has about 200,000 clones, about 50% seen once; the top ten hold about 1.6%.

This chain links TRBV27 with TRBJ1-1; D remains unclear. This receptor was obtained from a human donor with alopecia areata. Sequenced material: CD4+ T cells sorted from blood, taken at week 4, from a patient treated with tofacitinib. The CDR3 loop reads CASSLNRRVAFF. The DNA of the CDR3 is TGTGCCAGCAGTTTAAACCGGAGGGTAGCTTTCTTT.